The 28 T cell receptor beta chains below all came from one sample that was sequenced in a study of T cell responses to AZD1222 COVID-19 vaccine. The protocol was immunoSEQ multiplex PCR, while the TCRdb copy is restricted to in-frame clones and leaves out a portion. The sample has roughly 99,000 clones, roughly 92% seen once. The sequences come from peripheral blood, collected 28 days after the second AZD1222 dose. The receptors were sampled from an adult who received the AZD1222 COVID-19 vaccine.

About this clone itself: Other DNA sequences in the same sample also yield this CDR3. The chain joins TRBV28 to TRBJ2-3; 9 positions agree with TRBD2. Germline assignment: CDR1 MDHEN and CDR2 SYDVKM. This CDR3 region has 16 residues. Trimming removed 2 bases from V and 1 base from J; junction bases left unmatched: 4. In DNA form, the CDR3 reads TGTGCCAGCAGTTTAGCTGCTAGCGGGGGCACAGATACGCAGTATTTT. Translating it yields CASSLAASGGTDTQYF. The full variable domain, completed using reference TRBV28 and TRBJ2-3, is DVKVTQSSRYLVKRTGEKVFLECVQDMDHENMFWYRQDPGLGLRLIYFSYDVKMKEKGDIPEGYSVSREKKERFSLILESASTNQTSMYLCASSLAASGGTDTQYFGPGTRLTVL.

The chain is built from TRBV11-2 and TRBJ2-1; D gene ambiguous. V was clipped by 7 bases and J by 9 bases, with 10 bases between them. The CDR3 has 11 residues. Germline V gene lookup returns CDR1 SGHAT and CDR2 FQNNGV. Here the CDR3 DNA reads TGTGCCAGCACCAATGCAGCTGAGCAGTTCTTC. As protein: CASTNAAEQFF.

The CDR3 DNA follows: TGTGCCAGCTCACCACCGAGTCGAACTTTCGCCGAGCAGTACTTC. This codes for CASSPPSRTFAEQYF. This rearrangement joins TRBV18 to TRBJ2-7; D gene uncertain. The V gene lost 0 bases and the J gene lost 6 bases, with 15 bases spanning the gap. From germline, CDR1 is KGHSH and CDR2 LQKENI. The CDR3 consists of 15 residues.

The rearrangement uses TRBV29-1 and TRBJ2-1, with D perhaps being TRBD1 or TRBD2 (5 bases each). CDR1 is SQVTM, CDR2 ANQGSEA, per germline. V shed 1 base and J shed 0 bases, with 13 bases lying between them. There are 16 residues in the CDR3. CDR3 sequence: CSVEGGTGGSYNEQFF. The CDR3 DNA reads TGCAGCGTTGAAGGGGGGACGGGCGGCTCCTACAATGAGCAGTTCTTC.

This clone was counted once. V usage is TRBV5-1 and J usage is TRBJ2-1, with TRBD1 matching over 9 bases. The CDR3 length is 13 residues. Germline V gene sequence: CDR1 SGHRS, CDR2 YFSETQ. V lost 4 bases to trimming and J lost 6 bases; unmatched junction nucleotides: 2. The CDR3 coding sequence is TGCGCCAGCAGCCGGGACAGGGCCAATGAGCAGTTCTTC. It encodes CASSRDRANEQFF.

This clone was seen a single time. The rearrangement links TRBV30 to TRBJ2-7; the D gene is possibly TRBD1 (5 bases). The CDR3 covers 13 residues. V was pared by 2 bases and J by 3 bases, with 11 bases between. Germline lookup yields CDR1 GTSNPN and CDR2 SVGIG (reference sequence). Written as DNA, the CDR3 is TGTGCCTGGAGTCAAGGGGCCATCTACGAGCAGTACTTC. Its protein product is CAWSQGAIYEQYF.

This chain connects TRBV2 to TRBJ2-1; D possibly corresponds to TRBD2 (6 bases). The length of the CDR3 is 15 residues. Trimming cost V 3 bases and J 7 bases, with 16 bases left between them. CDR1 is SNHLY and CDR2 is FYNNEI in the germline V gene. DNA of the CDR3: TGTGCCAGCAGTGATAGGCGGGGAGGTTTGAATGAGCAGTTCTTC. This sequence encodes CASSDRRGGLNEQFF.

The rearrangement links TRBV4-3 to TRBJ2-3; no reliable D call. Trimming took 4 bases from V and 1 from J, leaving 12 bases between them. CDR1 and CDR2 from the germline V gene are LGHNA and YSLEER. The CDR3 has 15 residues. CDR3 sequence (DNA): TGCGCCAGCAGCCTCCTCGTAGGAGGCACAGATACGCAGTATTTT. The encoded protein is CASSLLVGGTDTQYF.

V and J are TRBV7-3 and TRBJ1-6; 7 positions agree with TRBD1. The CDR3 spans 15 residues. Trimming took 2 bases from V and 7 from J; bases not matched to a gene: 5. CDR1 and CDR2 from the germline V gene are SGHTA and FQGTGA. The CDR3: CASSLYDRANSPLHF. The CDR3 DNA reads as TGTGCCAGCAGCTTATACGACAGGGCCAATTCACCCCTCCACTTT.

This clone was counted once. This rearrangement joins TRBV27 to TRBJ1-1; D perhaps matches TRBD1 (6 bases). V was trimmed by 5 bases and J by 1 base, leaving 11 bases between them. This CDR3 contains 14 residues. CDR1 is MNHEY and CDR2 is SMNVEV in the germline V gene (reference sequence). The CDR3 region has the DNA TGTGCCAGCAGTAACAGGGAAGGGAACACTGAAGCTTTCTTT. Its protein is CASSNREGNTEAFF.

CDR3 DNA: TGTGCCAGCAGTTTAATACAGGGACATGCAACTAATGAAAAACTGTTTTTT. Residues: CASSLIQGHATNEKLFF. The chain couples TRBV28 to TRBJ1-4; perhaps TRBD1 as D (6 bases). V lost 2 bases, J lost 0 bases, and 13 bases lay in between. The CDR3 sequence is 17 residues long. Per the germline V gene, CDR1 is MDHEN and CDR2 is SYDVKM.

The genes are TRBV10-2 and TRBJ1-4, with 10 bases identical to TRBD1. V lost 3 bases and J lost 5; bases outside the gene matches: 3. The germline V gene encodes CDR1 WSHSY and CDR2 SAAADI. The CDR3 consists of 15 residues. The CDR3 bases are TGCGCCAGCAGTGACGACAGGGGGCGGAATGAAAAACTGTTTTTT. It yields the protein CASSDDRGRNEKLFF.

The rearrangement links TRBV14 to TRBJ2-2; D is possibly TRBD1 (6 bases). Germline V gene sequence: CDR1 SGHDN, CDR2 FVKESK. The germline V and J ends were trimmed by 4 bases and 4 bases, with 13 bases remaining between them. The CDR3 spans 15 residues. Written as DNA, the CDR3 is TGTGCCAGCAGCCCGCTGCAGGGGTTCACCGGGGAGCTGTTTTTT. It specifies CASSPLQGFTGELFF.

The rearrangement joins TRBV3-1 (or the pseudogene TRBV3-2) to TRBJ2-7, with a possible D match to TRBD2 (6 bases). Germline CDR1 reads LGHDT; CDR2 reads YNNKEL (reference sequence). CDR3 length: 14 amino acids. The V end was cut by 4 bases, the J end by 4 bases, with 14 bases between. The DNA for the CDR3 is TGTGCCAGCAGCCCGGGGACTTCGATGTACGAGCAGTACTTC. Protein product: CASSPGTSMYEQYF.

This clone has just a few counts. Written as DNA, the CDR3 is TGTGCCATCAGTGAGAGGCTTCAGGGGGCAGGCTATGGCTACACCTTC. This gives the protein CAISERLQGAGYGYTF. This sequence joins TRBV10-3 and TRBJ1-2, with 8 bases aligning to TRBD1. CDR1 is ENHRY and CDR2 is SYGVKD in the germline V gene. The CDR3 is 16 amino acids. V lost 2 bases to trimming and J lost 4 bases; unmatched junction nucleotides: 9.

The V gene is TRBV24-1, the J gene TRBJ2-3; possible D gene TRBD1, 6 bases. The germline gives CDR1 KGHDR, CDR2 SFDVKD. The CDR3 covers 14 residues. V was shortened by 6 bases and J by 3 bases, with 12 bases between the two germline ends. CDR3 nucleotides: TGTGCCACCAGTACGGCAGGGGCTACAGATACGCAGTATTTT. Protein product: CATSTAGATDTQYF.

The chain has TRBV14 and TRBJ1-3, with no clear D. CDR3 length: 13 residues. CDR1 and CDR2 (germline): SGHDN, FVKESK. The ends were cut back, 2 bases at V and 4 bases at J, with 6 bases in the middle. In DNA form, the CDR3 reads TGTGCCAGCAGCCAAAATGTCGGAAACACCATATATTTT. It translates to CASSQNVGNTIYF.

The chain uses TRBV19 and TRBJ2-2; D is perhaps TRBD1 or TRBD2 (6 bases each). From germline, CDR1 is LNHDA and CDR2 SQIVND (reference sequence). The CDR3 length is 15 residues. Trimming took 6 bases from V and 0 from J, leaving 11 bases between them. The CDR3 loop is CASRGGLANTGELFF. The CDR3 coding sequence is TGTGCCAGTAGGGGGGGCCTCGCGAACACCGGGGAGCTGTTTTTT.

This clone was detected once. The chain recombines TRBV7-9 with TRBJ1-1; D is ambiguous. Trimming removed 6 bases from V and 4 bases from J, with 12 bases in between. There are 13 residues in the CDR3. The germline V gene has CDR1 SEHNR and CDR2 FQNEAQ (reference sequence). The CDR3 nucleotides read TGTGCCAGCAGTCTCCTGTTGGGCACTGAAGCTTTCTTT. Protein: CASSLLLGTEAFF.

The gene calls are TRBV28 and TRBJ1-2, with D unclear. This CDR3 comprises 12 residues. V gave up 2 bases and J gave up 7 bases, with 8 bases separating them. The germline V gene has CDR1 MDHEN and CDR2 SYDVKM. The CDR3 region is CASSLANSGYTF. CDR3 DNA sequence: TGTGCCAGCAGTTTAGCTAATTCTGGCTACACCTTC.

This clone has more than one count but fewer than ten. This sequence joins TRBV6-1 and TRBJ2-7; D is perhaps TRBD2 (5 bases). Deletions cut 1 base from V and 12 bases from J, with 16 bases between. Germline V gene sequence: CDR1 MNHNS, CDR2 SASEGT. The CDR3 has 13 residues. CDR3 region: CASSEVSGLLSYF. In nucleotides, the CDR3 is TGTGCCAGCAGTGAAGTGTCCGGACTTTTATCGTACTTC.

V is TRBV4-3 and J is TRBJ2-7; TRBD1 matches 10 bases. This CDR3 has 17 residues. V lost 0 bases and J lost 1; bases outside the gene matches: 6. Germline loops: CDR1 LGHNA, CDR2 YSLEER. The CDR3 nucleotides read TGCGCCAGCAGCCAAGAAGTCCCGGACAGGGGGTCCTACGAGCAGTACTTC. This codes for CASSQEVPDRGSYEQYF.

The count of this clone is one. The chain joins TRBV27 to TRBJ2-2, with 11 bases fitting TRBD2. The CDR3 consists of 18 residues. V gave up 1 base and J gave up 13 bases; unmatched junction bases: 17. From germline, CDR1 is MNHEY and CDR2 SMNVEV (reference sequence). The CDR3 DNA is TGTGCCAGCAGTTTATTGGGAATGACTAGCGGGAAGGGGGTGGTGCTGTTTTTT. It encodes CASSLLGMTSGKGVVLFF.

The chain uses TRBV6-1 and TRBJ1-4, with TRBD1 as a possible D gene (5 bases). Germline assignment: CDR1 MNHNS and CDR2 SASEGT. The CDR3 is 15 amino acids. The V end was cut by 5 bases, the J end by 5 bases, with 15 bases between. The CDR3 sequence is CASSNPGGMNEKLFF. CDR3 in DNA: TGTGCCAGCAGTAACCCTGGGGGGATGAATGAAAAACTGTTTTTT.

The table lists this clone with a count of one. The genes are TRBV7-2 and TRBJ1-1; D not certain. The CDR3 covers 14 residues. The V and J ends lost 1 base and 1 base respectively, with 7 bases between them. Germline V gene sequence: CDR1 SGHTA, CDR2 FQGNSA. This CDR3 is CASSLVSGNTEAFF. In nucleotides, the CDR3 is TGTGCCAGCAGCTTAGTTTCGGGGAACACTGAAGCTTTCTTT.

The rearrangement joins TRBV30 to TRBJ1-5, with TRBD1 as a possible D gene (6 bases). Germline-derived CDR1 and CDR2 are GTSNPN and SVGIG (reference sequence). The CDR3 is 14 residues long. The germline V and J ends were trimmed by 2 bases and 0 bases, with 8 bases remaining between them. This CDR3 is CAWSTGSSNQPQHF. The CDR3 DNA sequence: TGTGCCTGGAGTACAGGGAGTAGCAATCAGCCCCAGCATTTT.

The chain links TRBV28 to TRBJ2-1, with a tentative D call TRBD1 (6 bases). This CDR3 contains 12 residues. In germline, CDR1 is MDHEN, CDR2 SYDVKM. Trimming cost V 6 bases and J 12 bases, with 15 bases left between them. In DNA, the CDR3 is TGTGCCAGCAGACTAACAGGGTTCGGGCAGTTCTTC. Amino acids: CASRLTGFGQFF. Filled out from reference TRBV28 and TRBJ2-1, the complete variable domain reads DVKVTQSSRYLVKRTGEKVFLECVQDMDHENMFWYRQDPGLGLRLIYFSYDVKMKEKGDIPEGYSVSREKKERFSLILESASTNQTSMYLCASRLTGFGQFFGPGTRLTVL.

This chain connects TRBV27 to TRBJ2-2; D not resolved. The germline gives CDR1 MNHEY, CDR2 SMNVEV (reference sequence). The CDR3 spans 17 residues. The germline V and J ends were trimmed by 6 bases and 3 bases, with 20 bases remaining between them. The CDR3 loop is CASSAIGRRGDTGELFF. As DNA, the CDR3 is TGTGCCAGCAGCGCGATCGGCAGACGAGGAGACACCGGGGAGCTGTTTTTT.